The 25 T cell receptor beta chains reported below all come from one sample, sequenced in a study of cytomegalovirus exposure and HLA in healthy donors. Both 60 Vbeta primers and 13 Jbeta primers went into the PCR. TCRdb's table, derived via immunoSEQ multiplex PCR, lists solely in-frame clones and lacks some. The sample holds 140,000 or so clones, roughly 72% seen once. What was sequenced was PBMCs. All receptors come from a man aged 35-49 years in good health and CMV-seronegative.

The genes are TRBV12-5 and TRBJ1-1, with D possibly being TRBD1 (5 bases). Trimming stripped 0 bases from V and 4 bases from J, with 21 bases between. Germline values: CDR1 LGHNT, CDR2 FRNRAP. The CDR3 contains 18 residues. The CDR3 coding sequence is TGTGCTAGTGGTTTGGTAATTTGGGGGGAGGAGGGCGGCACTGAAGCTTTCTTT. Translation gives CASGLVIWGEEGGTEAFF.

This chain connects TRBV29-1 to TRBJ2-5; 9 positions agree with TRBD1. The CDR3 consists of 14 residues. Trimming took 6 bases from V and 4 from J; bases not matched to a gene: 9. Germline CDR1 reads SQVTM; CDR2 reads ANQGSEA. CDR3 residues: CSVLLATGGETQYF. The DNA for the CDR3 is TGCAGCGTCCTATTGGCGACAGGGGGAGAGACCCAGTACTTC.

The chain couples TRBV19 to TRBJ1-4, with a possible D match to TRBD1 (6 bases). The germline gives CDR1 LNHDA, CDR2 SQIVND (reference sequence). The CDR3 consists of 16 residues. Trimming pared 6 bases from V and 3 bases from J, leaving 17 bases between. The CDR3 loop is CASSRDPTGSNEKLFF. The DNA for the CDR3 is TGTGCCAGTAGCCGGGACCCGACAGGTTCTAATGAAAAACTGTTTTTT.

The V call is TRBV5-6, the J call TRBJ1-5; 9 nucleotides align to TRBD1. Germline CDR1 and CDR2: SGHDT and YYEEEE. The CDR3 contains 16 residues. Unmatched junction bases numbered 7, after V lost 3 bases and J lost 3 bases. CDR3 nucleotide sequence: TGTGCCAGCAGCTGGGACAGGGCCAGTTTCAATCAGCCCCAGCATTTT. It yields the protein CASSWDRASFNQPQHF.

This clone has just one count. The V gene is TRBV11-2, the J gene TRBJ1-6; a possible D gene is TRBD1 (6 bases). Germline V CDR1 and CDR2: SGHAT, FQNNGV. There are 16 residues in the CDR3. V lost 2 bases to trimming and J lost 4 bases, with 12 bases between them. The CDR3 protein is CASSLQGQKYNSPLHF. Written as DNA, the CDR3 is TGTGCCAGCAGCTTACAAGGACAGAAATATAATTCACCCCTCCACTTT.

J is TRBJ1-1 and V is TRBV4-1; 11 bases fit TRBD1. This CDR3 region has 15 residues. Trimming at V came to 5 bases and at J to 4 bases, leaving 6 bases not matched to a gene. CDR1 and CDR2 from the germline V gene are MGHRA and YSYEKL. DNA of the CDR3: TGCGCCAGCAGCTTCGGGACAGGGGGAGGCACTGAAGCTTTCTTT. As protein: CASSFGTGGGTEAFF.

The V call is TRBV6-4, the J call TRBJ2-2; possible D gene TRBD1, 6 bases. Trimming cost V 5 bases and J 5 bases, with 9 bases left between them. Germline loops: CDR1 MRHNA, CDR2 SNTAGT. CDR3 length: 13 amino acids. The CDR3 nucleotides are TGTGCCAGCAGTACAGGGCGTACCGGGGAGCTGTTTTTT. Translated: CASSTGRTGELFF.

This rearrangement joins TRBV11-2 to TRBJ1-1; D is ambiguous. V was shortened by 0 bases and J by 1 base, with 3 bases between the two germline ends. Germline V gene lookup returns CDR1 SGHAT and CDR2 FQNNGV. The CDR3 runs 13 residues. This chain's CDR3 is CASSLERNTEAFF. CDR3 sequence (DNA): TGTGCCAGCAGCTTAGAGAGGAACACTGAAGCTTTCTTT.

This clone has only a few counts. The chain recombines TRBV11-2 with TRBJ2-5, with 8 nucleotides matching TRBD2. The CDR3 has 15 residues. Trimming at V came to 0 bases and at J to 3 bases, leaving 3 bases not matched to a gene. Germline loops: CDR1 SGHAT, CDR2 FQNNGV. CDR3 DNA: TGTGCCAGCAGCTTAGACCCGGGACTAGAAGAGACCCAGTACTTC. The encoded protein is CASSLDPGLEETQYF.

V and J are TRBV7-9 and TRBJ2-7, with D perhaps matching TRBD1 (6 bases). The V gene's germline CDR1 is SEHNR and CDR2 FQNEAQ (reference sequence). V was trimmed by 5 bases and J by 2 bases, leaving 16 bases between them. There are 15 residues in the CDR3. CDR3 nucleotide sequence: TGTGCCAGCAGCACCAGGGGTGTCTCTGCCTACGAGCAGTACTTC. This gives the protein CASSTRGVSAYEQYF.

The chain joins TRBV19 to TRBJ2-2; D is perhaps TRBD1 (5 bases). V gave up 4 bases and J gave up 7 bases, with 13 bases separating them. CDR1 is LNHDA, CDR2 SQIVND, per germline (reference sequence). The CDR3 has 14 amino acids. For the CDR3, the DNA is TGTGCCAGTAGTAGGGGCAGGGTTAGCGGGGAGCTGTTTTTT. The encoded protein is CASSRGRVSGELFF.

This rearrangement joins TRBV10-2 to TRBJ1-6; tentatively, D is TRBD1 (5 bases). There are 15 residues in the CDR3. Trimming removed 3 bases from V and 7 bases from J, with 13 bases in between. Germline CDR1 is WSHSY and CDR2 is SAAADI. CDR3 region: CASSDGRGRNSPLHF. CDR3 nucleotide sequence: TGCGCCAGCAGTGATGGCCGGGGGAGGAATTCACCCCTCCACTTT.

This clone was counted a few times. This rearrangement joins TRBV5-1 to TRBJ2-7; 10 bases agree with TRBD1. The trim removed 0 bases at V and 2 bases at J, leaving 2 bases unmatched. This CDR3 comprises 15 residues. CDR1 is SGHRS, CDR2 YFSETQ, per germline. This CDR3 reads CASSLDGTGAYEQYF. The CDR3 DNA sequence: TGCGCCAGCAGCTTGGATGGGACAGGGGCCTACGAGCAGTACTTC.

The V and J genes are TRBV2 and TRBJ1-4; 7 nucleotides match TRBD1. Germline trimming cut 9 bases from V and 6 bases from J; bases unmatched to any gene: 10. Germline CDR1 reads SNHLY; CDR2 reads FYNNEI. The CDR3 runs to 14 residues. The chain's CDR3 is CASQTGTADEKLFF. The CDR3 coding sequence is TGTGCCAGTCAAACGGGGACAGCGGATGAAAAACTGTTTTTT.

The chain joins TRBV5-6 to TRBJ2-5; 12 positions match TRBD2. TRBJ2-7 matches the DNA end more closely, so the J call is doubtful. This CDR3 is built from 17 residues. Germline lookup yields CDR1 SGHDT and CDR2 YYEEEE. The CDR3 loop reads CASSWGLAGGPGYEQYF. The CDR3 region has the DNA TGTGCCAGCAGCTGGGGGCTAGCGGGAGGGCCGGGTTACGAGCAGTACTTC.

CDR3 coding DNA: TGTGCCAGCAGCTTGATCGGGCCGAGCGGAGAGAGCACAGATACGCAGTATTTT. It translates to CASSLIGPSGESTDTQYF. The chain combines TRBV7-9 with TRBJ2-3, with D possibly being TRBD2 (5 bases). Germline CDR1 SEHNR, CDR2 FQNEAQ (reference sequence). The CDR3 spans 18 residues. The germline V and J ends were trimmed by 3 bases and 0 bases, with 19 bases remaining between them.

The chain is built from TRBV6-5 and TRBJ2-2, with D hard to call. Per the germline V gene, CDR1 is MNHEY and CDR2 is SVGAGI. Trimming pared 8 bases from V and 6 bases from J, leaving 10 bases between. The CDR3 runs 12 residues. As DNA, the CDR3 is TGTGCCAGCTCCCCCTTTGCCGGGGAGCTGTTTTTT. Amino acids: CASSPFAGELFF.

This chain connects TRBV7-9 to TRBJ1-1, with a weak D call TRBD1 (6 bases). The V and J ends lost 1 base and 3 bases respectively, with 12 bases between them. The germline CDR1 and CDR2 sequences are SEHNR and FQNEAQ (reference sequence). This CDR3 contains 15 residues. CDR3 region: CASSLVGAGDTEAFF. Here the CDR3 DNA reads TGTGCCAGCAGCTTAGTTGGGGCAGGGGACACTGAAGCTTTCTTT.

The V call is TRBV27, the J call TRBJ1-2; tentatively, D is TRBD1 (5 bases). Trimming removed 5 bases from V and 1 base from J, with 8 bases in between. The CDR3 spans 13 residues. The germline V gene has CDR1 MNHEY and CDR2 SMNVEV (reference sequence). CDR3: CASSPTVNYGYTF. The CDR3 DNA is TGTGCCAGCAGTCCGACAGTTAACTATGGCTACACCTTC.

V gene TRBV6-6 combines with J gene TRBJ2-7; 11 nucleotides match TRBD2. Losses at the gene ends were 4 bases for V and 9 bases for J; bases not matched to a gene: 11. The germline V gene encodes CDR1 MNHNY and CDR2 SVGAGI (reference sequence). This CDR3 contains 15 residues. CDR3 amino acids: CASSSPFSGGEWQYF. The CDR3 bases are TGTGCCAGCAGTTCCCCCTTTAGCGGGGGGGAATGGCAGTACTTC.

The chain employs TRBV11-2 and TRBJ2-1, with 8 nucleotides matching TRBD2. The junction had 5 bases not matched to a gene; V was cut back by 2 bases and J by 5 bases. Germline V gene sequence: CDR1 SGHAT, CDR2 FQNNGV. The CDR3 loop spans 15 amino acids. The CDR3 loop is CASSLTLAGDNEQFF. The CDR3 nucleotides read TGTGCCAGCAGCTTAACTCTAGCGGGCGACAATGAGCAGTTCTTC.

The chain links TRBV4-1 to TRBJ1-2; D is undetermined. This CDR3 has 13 residues. V shed 2 bases and J shed 4 bases, with 8 bases lying between them. Per the germline V gene, CDR1 is MGHRA and CDR2 is YSYEKL. The CDR3 region has the DNA TGCGCCAGCAGCCAAAAAGGGAGCTATGGCTACACCTTC. It specifies CASSQKGSYGYTF.

This clone was seen just once. This rearrangement joins TRBV9 to TRBJ2-1; D gene uncertain. Germline CDR1 reads SGDLS; CDR2 reads YYNGEE. Trimming took 2 bases from V and 0 from J, leaving 9 bases between them. The CDR3 loop spans 15 amino acids. The CDR3, as DNA: TGTGCCAGCAGCGTGTACGTGAGCTCCTACAATGAGCAGTTCTTC. It codes for CASSVYVSSYNEQFF.

This clone was picked up a small number of times. The V and J genes are TRBV27 and TRBJ2-4, with TRBD2 matching 14 bases. Germline V gives CDR1 MNHEY, CDR2 SMNVEV (reference sequence). Losses at the gene ends were 4 bases for V and 10 bases for J; bases not matched to a gene: 6. This CDR3 comprises 15 residues. CDR3: CASSSTSGGVGIQYF. The CDR3 DNA reads as TGTGCCAGCAGTTCGACTAGCGGGGGGGTAGGGATTCAGTACTTC.

The chain uses TRBV4-1 and TRBJ2-3; 9 bases map to TRBD1. This CDR3 contains 16 residues. With V trimmed by 3 bases and J by 2 bases, 6 bases remained unmatched. CDR1 MGHRA and CDR2 YSYEKL come from the germline V gene. This CDR3 reads CASSHLTGGFTDTQYF. The CDR3, as DNA: TGCGCCAGCAGCCACCTGACAGGGGGGTTCACAGATACGCAGTATTTT.